This is a list of T cell receptor beta chains from one sample in a study of blood T cell repertoires in COVID-19. Produced via immunoSEQ multiplex PCR; TCRdb's table is partial and in-frame only. The table records roughly 60,000 clones, 80% to 85% of them present only once. The sample comprised peripheral blood. These receptors were collected from a man older than 75 with COVID-19, enrolled during active disease. CDR3s include the opening cysteine and the closing phenylalanine or tryptophan. Each record gives: CDR3 protein, J gene, V gene.

CASSPSLNTEAFF,TRBJ1-1,TRBV18
CASSGGLAGTGETQYF,TRBJ2-5,TRBV2
CASTSGQGYSTDTQYF,TRBJ2-3,TRBV19
CAVSDFRLAGEEETQYF,TRBJ2-5,TRBV10-3
CSARQGGNYGYTF,TRBJ1-2,TRBV29-1
CASSSYTNDQPQHF,TRBJ1-5,TRBV7-8
CASSLRSEGRGTEAFF,TRBJ1-1,TRBV27
CASSLRQLVISTEAFF,TRBJ1-1,TRBV5-6
CASSERYQETQYF,TRBJ2-5,TRBV19
CAWRGGQDYGYTF,TRBJ1-2,TRBV30
CASSSGDTQYF,TRBJ2-3,TRBV11-3
CASSIRKVLRNQPQHF,TRBJ1-5,TRBV19
CASSVQGAGNTIYF,TRBJ1-3,TRBV9
CASSSGTGVQETQYF,TRBJ2-5,TRBV5-1
CASSLRGDWVSYEQYF,TRBJ2-7,TRBV27
CASSLVGTASSGNTIYF,TRBJ1-3,TRBV7-2
CASIGEGETQYF,TRBJ2-5,TRBV2
CATRRNFNQPQHF,TRBJ1-5,TRBV15
CASSIGRILREDTQYF,TRBJ2-3,TRBV19
CASSIGRGVSYNEQFF,TRBJ2-1,TRBV19
CASRQSGSNQETQYF,TRBJ2-5,TRBV6-5
CASILGTEETQYF,TRBJ2-5,TRBV12-3/TRBV12-4
CASSLPGAGELFF,TRBJ2-2,TRBV11-3
CASRDEWSNQPQHF,TRBJ1-5,TRBV2
CAISGAAQETQYF,TRBJ2-5,TRBV10-3
CASSQRTGRDEKLFF,TRBJ1-4,TRBV14
CASSMDPGHPGNTIYF,TRBJ1-3,TRBV19
CASSLGRRGETQYF,TRBJ2-5,TRBV11-2
CASSPDRINEKLFF,TRBJ1-4,TRBV18